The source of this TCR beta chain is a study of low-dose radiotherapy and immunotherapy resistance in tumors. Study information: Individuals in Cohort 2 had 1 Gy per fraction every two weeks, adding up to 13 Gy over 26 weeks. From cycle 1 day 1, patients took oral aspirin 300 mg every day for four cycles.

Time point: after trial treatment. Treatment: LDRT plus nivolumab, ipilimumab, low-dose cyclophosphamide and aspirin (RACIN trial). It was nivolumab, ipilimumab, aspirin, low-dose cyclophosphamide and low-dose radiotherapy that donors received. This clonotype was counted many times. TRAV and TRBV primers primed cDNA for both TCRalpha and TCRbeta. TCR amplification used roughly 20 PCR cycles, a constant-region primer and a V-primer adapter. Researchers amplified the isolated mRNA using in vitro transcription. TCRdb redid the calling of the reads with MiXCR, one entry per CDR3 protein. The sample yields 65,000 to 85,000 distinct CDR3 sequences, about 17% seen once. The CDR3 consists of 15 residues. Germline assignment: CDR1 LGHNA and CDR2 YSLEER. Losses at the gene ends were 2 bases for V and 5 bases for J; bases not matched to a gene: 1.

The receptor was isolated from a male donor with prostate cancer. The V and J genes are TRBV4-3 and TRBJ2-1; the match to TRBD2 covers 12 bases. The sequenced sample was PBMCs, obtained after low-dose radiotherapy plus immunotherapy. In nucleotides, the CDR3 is TGCGCCAGCAGCCAACTAGCGGGAGGGCACAATGAGCAGTTCTTC. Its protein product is CASSQLAGGHNEQFF.